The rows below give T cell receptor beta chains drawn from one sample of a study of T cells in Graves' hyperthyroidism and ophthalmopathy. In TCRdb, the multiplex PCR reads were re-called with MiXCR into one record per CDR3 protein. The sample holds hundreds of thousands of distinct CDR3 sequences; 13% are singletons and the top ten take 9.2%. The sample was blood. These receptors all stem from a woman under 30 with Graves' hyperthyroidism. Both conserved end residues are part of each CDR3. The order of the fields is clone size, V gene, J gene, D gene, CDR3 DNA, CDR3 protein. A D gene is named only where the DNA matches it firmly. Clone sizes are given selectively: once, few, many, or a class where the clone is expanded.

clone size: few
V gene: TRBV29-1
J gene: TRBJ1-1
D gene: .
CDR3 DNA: TGCAGCATTATTCGAACAGCCAGCCGCGAAGCTTTCTTT
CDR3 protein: CSIIRTASREAFF

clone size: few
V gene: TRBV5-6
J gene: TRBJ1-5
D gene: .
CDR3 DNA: TGTGCCAGCAGCGAGAGCGGGGGTGGAGTGGAACAGCCCCAGCATTTT
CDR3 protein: CASSESGGGVEQPQHF

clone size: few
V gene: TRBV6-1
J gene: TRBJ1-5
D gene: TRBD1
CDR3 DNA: TGTGCCAGCAGTGGAGGGGGCCCTGTTGAGCCCCAGCATTTT
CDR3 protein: CASSGGGPVEPQHF

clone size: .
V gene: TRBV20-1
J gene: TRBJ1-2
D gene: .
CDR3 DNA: TGCAGTGCCGCCGACGGGGGGACGGATGGCTACACCTTC
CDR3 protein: CSAADGGTDGYTF

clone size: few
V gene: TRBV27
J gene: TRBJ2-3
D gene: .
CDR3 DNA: TGTGCCAGCAGGCCCCCGACCGACTGGGATACGCAGTATTTT
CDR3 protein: CASRPPTDWDTQYF

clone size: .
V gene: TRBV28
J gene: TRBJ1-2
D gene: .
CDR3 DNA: TGTGCCAGCGGTAGGGGAGGCTATGGCTACACCTTC
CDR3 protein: CASGRGGYGYTF

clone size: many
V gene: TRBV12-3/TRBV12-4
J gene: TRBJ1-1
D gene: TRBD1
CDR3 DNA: TGTGCCAGCAGCACGACAGGGGGGATCACTGAAGCTTTCTTT
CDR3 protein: CASSTTGGITEAFF

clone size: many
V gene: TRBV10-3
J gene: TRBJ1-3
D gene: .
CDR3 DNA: TGTGCCATCAGACCTGGGACCCCGAGGGACTCGGGAAACACCATATATTTT
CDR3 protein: CAIRPGTPRDSGNTIYF

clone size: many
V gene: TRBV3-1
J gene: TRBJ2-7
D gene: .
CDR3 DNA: TGTGCCAGCAGCCAAGAACACGAGCAGTACTTC
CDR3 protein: CASSQEHEQYF

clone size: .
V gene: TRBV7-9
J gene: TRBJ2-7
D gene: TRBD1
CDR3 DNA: TGTGCCAGCAGCCGACGTGGTGGACAGGGACCTACGGAGCAGTACTTC
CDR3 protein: CASSRRGGQGPTEQYF

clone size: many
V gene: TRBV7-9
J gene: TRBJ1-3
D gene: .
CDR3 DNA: TGTGCCAGCAGGGCTAACAGGGCTGGAAACACCATATATTTT
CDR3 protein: CASRANRAGNTIYF

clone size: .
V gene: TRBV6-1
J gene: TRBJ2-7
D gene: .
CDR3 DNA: TGTGCCATTGGGGAGGGGGGCGAGCAGTACTTC
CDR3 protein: CAIGEGGEQYF

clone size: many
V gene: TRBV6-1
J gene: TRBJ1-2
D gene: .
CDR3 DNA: TGTGCCAGCAGGGAAACAGCTAACTATGGCTACACCTTC
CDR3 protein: CASRETANYGYTF

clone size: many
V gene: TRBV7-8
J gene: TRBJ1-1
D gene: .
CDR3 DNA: TGTGCCAGCAGCTTAGGTGGATTCGCTCTGAACACTGAAGCTTTCTTT
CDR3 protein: CASSLGGFALNTEAFF

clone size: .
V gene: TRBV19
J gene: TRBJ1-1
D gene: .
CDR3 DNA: TGTGCCAGTAGCTTCGGGAGTATGAACACTGAAGCTTTCTTT
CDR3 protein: CASSFGSMNTEAFF

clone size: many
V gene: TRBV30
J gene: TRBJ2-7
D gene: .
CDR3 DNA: TGTGCCTGGGGCATGGACCACTCCTACGAGCAGTACTTC
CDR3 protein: CAWGMDHSYEQYF

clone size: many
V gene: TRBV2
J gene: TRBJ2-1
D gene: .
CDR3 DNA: TGTGCCAGCAGTGAAGGGCACCAATCCTACAATGAGCAGTTCTTC
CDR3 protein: CASSEGHQSYNEQFF

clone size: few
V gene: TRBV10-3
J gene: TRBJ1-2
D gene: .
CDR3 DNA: TGTGCCATCAGTGGGGTGGACTATGGCTACACCTTC
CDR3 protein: CAISGVDYGYTF

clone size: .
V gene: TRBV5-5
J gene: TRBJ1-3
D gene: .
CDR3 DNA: TGTGCCAGCAGCCAATCGGGACACCTCAGCTCTGGAAACACCATATATTTT
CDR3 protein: CASSQSGHLSSGNTIYF

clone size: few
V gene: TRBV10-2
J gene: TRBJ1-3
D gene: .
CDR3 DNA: TGCGCCAGCAGTGAGGACCGGTTATCTGGAAACACCATATATTTT
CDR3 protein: CASSEDRLSGNTIYF

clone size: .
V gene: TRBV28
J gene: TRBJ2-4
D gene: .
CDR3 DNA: TGTGCCAGCAGGGAGGGGGGTCGGGCGGCCAAAAACATTCAGTACTTC
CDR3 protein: CASREGGRAAKNIQYF

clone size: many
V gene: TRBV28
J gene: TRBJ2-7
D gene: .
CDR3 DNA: TGTGCCAGCACCGGCGTGGGGGCCCACGAGCAGTACTTC
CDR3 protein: CASTGVGAHEQYF

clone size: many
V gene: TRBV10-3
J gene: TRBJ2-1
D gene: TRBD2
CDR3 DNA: TGTGCCATCAATGCGGGAGGGAGCTACAATGAGCAGTTCTTC
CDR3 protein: CAINAGGSYNEQFF

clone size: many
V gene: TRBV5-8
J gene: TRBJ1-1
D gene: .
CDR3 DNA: TGTGCCAGCAGCGAGGGCCCGACAGCTTTCTTT
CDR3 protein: CASSEGPTAFF

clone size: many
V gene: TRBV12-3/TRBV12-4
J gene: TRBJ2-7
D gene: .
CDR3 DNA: TGTGCCAGCAGTTTTACCAGGGGCGAGCAGTACTTC
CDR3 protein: CASSFTRGEQYF

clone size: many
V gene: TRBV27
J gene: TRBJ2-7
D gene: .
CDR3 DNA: TGTGCCAGCAGTTTTTTCCCCACCTCCTACGAGCAGTACTTC
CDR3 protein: CASSFFPTSYEQYF

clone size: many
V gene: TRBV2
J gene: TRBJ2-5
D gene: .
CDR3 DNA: TGTGCCAGCAAGCATGGGCGGGGACAAGAGACCCAGTACTTC
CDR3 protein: CASKHGRGQETQYF

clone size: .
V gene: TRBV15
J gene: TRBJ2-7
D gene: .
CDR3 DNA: TGTGCCACCAGCAGCAATGAGTACGAGCAGTACTTC
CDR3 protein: CATSSNEYEQYF

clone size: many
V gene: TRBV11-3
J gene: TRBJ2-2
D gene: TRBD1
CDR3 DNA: TGTGCCAGCAGCTTGACAGGGACACGGGAGGAGCTGTTTTTT
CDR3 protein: CASSLTGTREELFF

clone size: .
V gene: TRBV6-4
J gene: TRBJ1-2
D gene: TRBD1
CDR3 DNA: TGTGCCAGCAGTGACGAGGCAGGGGGAGGCTACACCTTC
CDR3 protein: CASSDEAGGGYTF

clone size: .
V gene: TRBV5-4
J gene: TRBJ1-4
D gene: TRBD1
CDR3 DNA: TGTGCCAGCAGCTCAGGGACAGGTGAAAAACTGTTTTTT
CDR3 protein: CASSSGTGEKLFF

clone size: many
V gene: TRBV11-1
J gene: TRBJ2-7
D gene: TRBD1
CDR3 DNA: TGTGCCAGCAGCTTAAGGCCAGGGGGTAAAACTGACGAGCAGTACTTC
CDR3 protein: CASSLRPGGKTDEQYF

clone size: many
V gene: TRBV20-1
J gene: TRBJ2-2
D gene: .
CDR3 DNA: TGCAGTGCTCGGGGGTGGCAGTTCGGACCGTCGAACACCGGGGAGCTGTTTTTT
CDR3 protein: CSARGWQFGPSNTGELFF

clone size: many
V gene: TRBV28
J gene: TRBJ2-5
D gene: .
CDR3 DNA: TGTGCCAGCGGTGCGGCAGGGACAGAGACCCAGTACTTC
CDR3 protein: CASGAAGTETQYF

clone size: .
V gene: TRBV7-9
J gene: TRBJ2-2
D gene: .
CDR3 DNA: TGTGCCAGCAGCCCTAGGGGCGGCGGAGCGAACACCGGGGAGCTGTTTTTT
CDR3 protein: CASSPRGGGANTGELFF

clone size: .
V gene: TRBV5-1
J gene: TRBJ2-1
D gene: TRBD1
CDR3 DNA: TGCGCCAGCAGCCCCGGACAGGGATGGGTTGAGCAGTTCTTC
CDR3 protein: CASSPGQGWVEQFF

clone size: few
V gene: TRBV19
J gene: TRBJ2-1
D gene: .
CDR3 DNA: TGTGCCAGTACCGGTGGGCTCGGGTCCGCCTACAATGAGCAGTTCTTC
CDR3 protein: CASTGGLGSAYNEQFF

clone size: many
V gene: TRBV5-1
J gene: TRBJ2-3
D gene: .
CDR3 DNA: TGCGCCAGCAGCTCCTACACTAGACAAGTGGGGGCAAGGAATACGCAGTATTTT
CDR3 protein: CASSSYTRQVGARNTQYF

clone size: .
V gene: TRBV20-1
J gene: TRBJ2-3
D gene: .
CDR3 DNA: TGCAGTGCTCCCGGGTTAACAGATACGCAGTATTTT
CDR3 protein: CSAPGLTDTQYF

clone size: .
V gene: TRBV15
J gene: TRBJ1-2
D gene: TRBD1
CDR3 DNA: TGTGCCACCAGCAGAGCGGGACAGGGATATGGCTACACCTTC
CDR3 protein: CATSRAGQGYGYTF

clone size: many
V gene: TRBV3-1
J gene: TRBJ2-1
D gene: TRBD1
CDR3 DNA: TGTGCCAGCAGCCAACGGGACAGATACAATGAGCAGTTCTTC
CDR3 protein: CASSQRDRYNEQFF

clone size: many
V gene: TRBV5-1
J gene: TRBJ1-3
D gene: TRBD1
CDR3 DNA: TGCGCCAGCAGCTTTTCCGAAGGGACAGGAGGAAACACCATATATTTT
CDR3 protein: CASSFSEGTGGNTIYF